This TCR beta chain was obtained from a study of Graves' ophthalmopathy and Graves' hyperthyroidism. Findings and caveats of the study: Also, most clonotypes expanded in the thyroid above 0.001 frequency appeared in blood.

Amplification targeted the TCR beta CDR3 regions, with RNA transcripts as the source material. First-round RT-PCR employed HTBI primers, with a second-round multiplex PCR after it. TCRdb redid the calling of the multiplex PCR reads with MiXCR, one entry per CDR3 protein. The sample has 200,000 to 250,000 distinct CDR3 sequences, approximately 21% seen once. Per the germline V gene, CDR1 is MDHEN and CDR2 is SYDVKM. This CDR3 is built from 16 residues. J gave up 1 base and V 4 bases, and 8 bases lay outside the gene matches. This clonotype was found many times. Antigen unknown. The chain has TRBV28 and TRBJ2-7, with TRBD2 matching 9 bases. Source material: peripheral blood. The TCR sequence derives from a woman between 45 and 60 years old with Graves' ophthalmopathy. In DNA, the CDR3 is TGTGCCAGCAGTTCCCCCGCGACTAGCGGATCCTACGAGCAGTACTTC. Its protein product is CASSSPATSGSYEQYF. The complete variable domain, with remaining parts taken from reference TRBV28 and TRBJ2-7, reads DVKVTQSSRYLVKRTGEKVFLECVQDMDHENMFWYRQDPGLGLRLIYFSYDVKMKEKGDIPEGYSVSREKKERFSLILESASTNQTSMYLCASSSPATSGSYEQYFGPGTRLTVT.